This T cell receptor (beta chain) was retrieved from a study of radiation and T cells in renal cell carcinoma. Overall study findings and caveats: In blood, top tumor clones expanded by 2 weeks, shrinking by 4. Pretreatment tumor biopsies were lacking, so baseline clonotypes are unknown.

Libraries were prepared by immunoSEQ multiplex PCR; TCRdb keeps only in-frame clonotypes and omits some of them. This table has some 130,000 clones, 75% to 85% appearing once. Stated time point: blood 2 weeks post-SBRT. The treatment was: 15 Gy SBRT to primary tumor, nephrectomy 4 weeks later. Blood was sampled at baseline, 2 weeks and 4 weeks after SBRT. Clear cell pathology was present in this patient's renal cell carcinoma. In the case of this clone: The antigen is not known.

V lost 0 bases to trimming and J lost 6 bases, with 15 bases between them. The germline V gene has CDR1 SGDLS and CDR2 YYNGEE. This CDR3 has 16 residues. The sequences come from blood, collected from a patient whose treatment included radiotherapy and nephrectomy. The chain links TRBV9 to TRBJ2-2; D possibly matches TRBD1 or TRBD2 (6 bases each). The TCR originated in a woman in her sixties or seventies with renal cell carcinoma. This chain's CDR3 is CASSVGWGANAGELFF. Written as DNA, the CDR3 is TGTGCCAGCAGCGTAGGTTGGGGGGCTAACGCCGGGGAGCTGTTTTTT.